This T cell receptor beta chain was obtained from a study of early T cells in non-severe SARS-CoV-2 infection listed by TCRdb under 2021. Some background on the complete study: Bulk RNA from unsorted whole blood was used for TCR sequencing, so alpha and beta chains could not be paired. What the work shows at the level of the full study, not this receptor alone: VDJdb matching was skewed toward anti-spike CD8 responses and likely underestimated virus-specific expansions, missing private and CD4 specificities.

This was a case-control study nested in a cohort of healthcare workers in London, UK, who had nasopharyngeal swab PCR tests and blood samples taken every week. Healthcare workers were recruited during the week of the UK lockdown, between 23 and 31 March 2020, and followed weekly for up to about 16 weeks. Libraries were prepared through 5' RACE. The sequencing machine was a NextSeq 500. The TCR library protocol attached unique molecular identifiers to individual cDNA molecules to correct for sequencing error and PCR bias. Both TCR alpha and beta chains were sequenced, and tight co-correlation was observed between alpha and beta sequence abundances in each sample. The paper's data handling went like this. V gene, J gene and CDR3 annotation of TCR sequences was performed with Decombinator V4. Expanded TCRs were defined as changing significantly between any two time points under a Poisson model with p below 0.0001. Abundances of TCRs were expressed as counts per million after normalisation to the total number of TCRs sequenced in each sample. TRAV1-2 paired with TRAJ12, TRAJ20 or TRAJ33 defined MAIT TCRs, while TRAV10 paired with TRAJ18 defined iNKT TCRs. VDJdb, accessed 1 November 2021, was searched for CMV, EBV and SARS-CoV-2 annotated TCRs, with TCRs annotated for multiple antigens excluded. TCRdb redid the processing of the public reads, applying fastp at Q25 and MiXCR, and retained in-frame beta chains. A single entry per CDR3 protein holds the most common genes and DNA from its merged rows. These V and J calls originate from TCRdb's pipeline instead of the authors' own analysis. The sample data list approximately 48,000 distinct CDR3 sequences, and about 9.3% of these were observed just once. The ten largest account for about 15% of the sample.

CDR1 and CDR2 (MNHEY, SVGEGT) derive from the germline V gene. V is pruned by 7 bases and J by 0 bases, leaving 17 bases of the junction without a gene match. The CDR3 starts with the cysteine, ends with the phenylalanine, and has 20 residues. The entry retains the CDR3 DNA only, 60 bases that are in frame from base 1. In the case of this clonotype: No cognate antigen has been identified for it. No base-level quality is on record; no much larger clone is a single base apart.

The sample was whole blood. The sequence was collected from an adult who was a healthcare worker with PCR-confirmed SARS-CoV-2 infection or an uninfected control (not recorded which). The V and J genes are TRBV6-2 or TRBV6-3 and TRBJ2-1, with 11 bases matching TRBD2. For the CDR3, the sequence is CASTFGGTSGLGSSYNEQFF. The DNA reads TGTGCCAGCACCTTTGGAGGGACTAGCGGCTTGGGGAGCTCCTACAATGAGCAGTTCTTC.